These T cell receptor beta chains were read from a single sample in a study of cytomegalovirus exposure and HLA in healthy donors. The protocol was immunoSEQ multiplex PCR, while the TCRdb copy is restricted to in-frame clones and leaves out a portion. The table lists approximately 120,000 clones, 70% to 85% of them singletons, with more than 1.5% in the top ten. Sample: PBMCs. These receptors came from a man between 18 and 29 years old in good health and CMV-seronegative. CDR3s include the opening cysteine and the closing phenylalanine or tryptophan. Fields, in order: CDR3 DNA, CDR3 protein, CDR3 length, J gene, D gene, V gene, clone size. D genes are given only for firm matches. A row's size may be missing; if present it is once, few, many or a size class.

DNA: TGCGCCAGCAGCTTGAGTGGCAGGGACTACGAGCAGTACTTC
CDR3: CASSLSGRDYEQYF
length: 14
J: TRBJ2-7
D: .
V: TRBV5-1
size: .

DNA: TGTGCCAGTAGTATAAATAGGGGTAACTATGGCTACACCTTC
CDR3: CASSINRGNYGYTF
length: 14
J: TRBJ1-2
D: .
V: TRBV19
size: .

DNA: TGTGCCAGCAGCTCCCGGGACACAAATCAGCCCCAGCATTTT
CDR3: CASSSRDTNQPQHF
length: 14
J: TRBJ1-5
D: .
V: TRBV7-2
size: .

DNA: TGCGCCAGCAAAGCCCCGGCGGGGGGGGGCACAGATACGCAGTATTTT
CDR3: CASKAPAGGGTDTQYF
length: 16
J: TRBJ2-3
D: TRBD2
V: TRBV5-1
size: .

DNA: TGTGCCAGTAGACTAGACAGGGGCCTTAATCAGCCCCAGCATTTT
CDR3: CASRLDRGLNQPQHF
length: 15
J: TRBJ1-5
D: TRBD1
V: TRBV19
size: .

DNA: TGTGCCAGCAGACCGGACAGTAGACACACTGAAGCTTTCTTT
CDR3: CASRPDSRHTEAFF
length: 14
J: TRBJ1-1
D: .
V: TRBV27
size: .

DNA: TGCAGCGTCCACTCAGGGGATCGGTATGGCTACACCTTC
CDR3: CSVHSGDRYGYTF
length: 13
J: TRBJ1-2
D: .
V: TRBV29-1
size: few

DNA: TGTGCCAGCAGTTACTGGGCGGGGGGTTCTGAGCAGTTCTTC
CDR3: CASSYWAGGSEQFF
length: 14
J: TRBJ2-1
D: TRBD2
V: TRBV6-5
size: .

DNA: TGCGCCAGCAGCGTCCAGGGCCCTGAAGCTTTCTTT
CDR3: CASSVQGPEAFF
length: 12
J: TRBJ1-1
D: .
V: TRBV5-1
size: .

DNA: TGTGCCAGCAGTCTGAGGGAGGAGCAGTACTTC
CDR3: CASSLREEQYF
length: 11
J: TRBJ2-7
D: .
V: TRBV6-6
size: few

DNA: TGCGCCAGCAGTTCAGGAAACGAGCAGTACTTC
CDR3: CASSSGNEQYF
length: 11
J: TRBJ2-7
D: .
V: TRBV5-1
size: .

DNA: TGTGCCAGTAGTGAAGACAGGGGATATGGCTACACCTTC
CDR3: CASSEDRGYGYTF
length: 13
J: TRBJ1-2
D: TRBD1
V: TRBV19
size: few

DNA: TGTGCCAGCAGCGCCCACCCGGGACAGGGGGTTACCGGGGAGCTGTTTTTT
CDR3: CASSAHPGQGVTGELFF
length: 17
J: TRBJ2-2
D: TRBD1
V: TRBV9
size: .

DNA: TGTGCCAGCGACAGCTTCTCTGGAAACACCATATATTTT
CDR3: CASDSFSGNTIYF
length: 13
J: TRBJ1-3
D: .
V: TRBV19
size: .

DNA: TGTGCCAGCAGCTCGGTCGGCGGGGGGGCCTACAATGAGCAGTTCTTC
CDR3: CASSSVGGGAYNEQFF
length: 16
J: TRBJ2-1
D: TRBD2
V: TRBV7-8
size: once

DNA: TGTGCCAGCAGCTTTCCCGGCAGGGACACCGGGGAGCTGTTTTTT
CDR3: CASSFPGRDTGELFF
length: 15
J: TRBJ2-2
D: .
V: TRBV12-1
size: .

DNA: TGTGCCAGCAGCCGACAGGCAAACGGTCCAGATACGCAGTATTTT
CDR3: CASSRQANGPDTQYF
length: 15
J: TRBJ2-3
D: .
V: TRBV7-8
size: .

DNA: TGTGCCAGCAGCTTGCGTACGGGGGAAAACTATGGCTACACCTTC
CDR3: CASSLRTGENYGYTF
length: 15
J: TRBJ1-2
D: .
V: TRBV5-5
size: .